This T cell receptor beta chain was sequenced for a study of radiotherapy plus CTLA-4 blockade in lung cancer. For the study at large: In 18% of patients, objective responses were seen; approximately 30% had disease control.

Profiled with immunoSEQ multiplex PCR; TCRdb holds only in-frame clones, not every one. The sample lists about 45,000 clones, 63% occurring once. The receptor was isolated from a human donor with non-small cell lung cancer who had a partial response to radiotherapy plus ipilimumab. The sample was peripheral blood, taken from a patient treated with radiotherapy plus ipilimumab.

CDR3 protein: CASSELGTGAPYNEQFF. In nucleotides, the CDR3 is TGTGCCAGCAGTGAATTGGGGACTGGAGCTCCGTACAATGAGCAGTTCTTC. The chain links TRBV6-1 to TRBJ2-1; tentatively, D is TRBD2 (6 bases). Germline V gene sequence: CDR1 MNHNS, CDR2 SASEGT. The V end was cut by 2 bases, the J end by 4 bases, with 18 bases between. CDR3 length: 17 residues.